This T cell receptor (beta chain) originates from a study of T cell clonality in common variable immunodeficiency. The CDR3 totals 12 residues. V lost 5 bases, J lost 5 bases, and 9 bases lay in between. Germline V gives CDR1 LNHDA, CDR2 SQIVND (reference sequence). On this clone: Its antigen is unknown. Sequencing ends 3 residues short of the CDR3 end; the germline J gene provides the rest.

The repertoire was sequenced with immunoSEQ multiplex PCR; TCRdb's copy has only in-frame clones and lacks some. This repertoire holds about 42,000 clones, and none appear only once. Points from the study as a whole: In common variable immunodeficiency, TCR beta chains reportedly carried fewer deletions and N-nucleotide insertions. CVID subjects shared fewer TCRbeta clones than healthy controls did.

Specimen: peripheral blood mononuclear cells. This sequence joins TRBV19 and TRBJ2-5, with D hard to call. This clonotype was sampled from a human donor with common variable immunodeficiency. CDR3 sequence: CASSASSETQYF. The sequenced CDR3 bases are TGTGCCAGTAGTGCGTCCTCTGAGACC. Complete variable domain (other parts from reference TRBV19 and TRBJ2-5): DGGITQSPKYLFRKEGQNVTLSCEQNLNHDAMYWYRQDPGQGLRLIYYSQIVNDFQKGDIAEGYSVSREKKESFPLTVTSAQKNPTAFYLCASSASSETQYFGPGTRLLVL.